This TCR beta chain was captured by sequencing in a study of blood T cell repertoires in COVID-19. Study information: COVID-19 samples from acute and convalescent phases originated in the United States, Italy and Spain.

Everyone who took part was roughly 18 to 89 years old, and they came from about 25 US areas. The CDR3 runs 14 residues. Germline CDR1 and CDR2: GTSNPN and SVGIG (reference sequence). Unmatched junction bases numbered 7, after V lost 0 bases and J lost 10 bases. Repertoires were generated with immunoSEQ multiplex PCR, while TCRdb's copy carries only in-frame clones and drops some. The sample has approximately 230,000 clones, approximately 90% seen once. The clonotype comes from a woman in her 30s who had recovered from COVID-19. The chain recombines TRBV30 with TRBJ2-1, with 9 bases aligning to TRBD2. Material for sequencing was PBMCs or T cells enriched from blood (not recorded which). The CDR3 protein is CAWSVGLAGYEQFF. The CDR3 DNA reads TGTGCCTGGAGTGTTGGGCTAGCGGGATACGAGCAGTTCTTC.